The T cell receptor (beta chain) described here comes from a study of T cells in Graves' hyperthyroidism and ophthalmopathy (dated by TCRdb to between 2018 and 2021). In terms of the full investigation: Peripheral blood was collected at initial diagnosis, before any treatment. The approximately 98 discovery patients were randomly divided into training and test sets at a 7:3 ratio. In more than 5 Graves' hyperthyroidism patients, the study also compared T-cell repertoires from thyroid tissue with T-cell repertoires from blood. TCR V-J signatures able to tell the groups apart were searched for in a discovery cohort of some 97 patients, of whom 43 had Graves' ophthalmopathy and around 57 had stable Graves' hyperthyroidism. Once sampling was done, hyperthyroidism patients were given methimazole at a starting dose of 30 mg daily, whereas ophthalmopathy patients were given high-dose intravenous methylprednisolone. According to the paper, TCR Vbeta CDR3 sequencing was carried out on roughly 130 peripheral blood samples, which came from fewer than 50 ophthalmopathy, approximately 72 hyperthyroidism and approximately 17 progressor patients. An independent validation cohort of under 20 hyperthyroidism patients and some 15 patients who later progressed to ophthalmopathy tested prospective prediction of ophthalmopathy.

The TCR beta CDR3 regions were amplified from RNA transcripts. For the first round of RT-PCR on the TCR CDR3, the HTBI primer set was used together with the Qiagen OneStep RT-PCR kit. Libraries were constructed in a second round of multiplex PCR, after which size selection and purification were carried out. The libraries were sequenced on an Illumina HiSeq2000 using paired-end 100 bp reads. The authors' pipeline ran thus. SOAPnuke was used to process the raw data, with reads discarded if the reads contained adapters or uncalled bases, had a mean Phred below 15, or lacked an exact constant-primer or identifier match. High-quality paired reads were merged using COPE v1.2.5, and each unique nucleotide sequence was defined as a clonotype. MiTCR v1.1 was used to align clonotypes to the IMGT TRBV, TRBD and TRBJ reference segments. The analysis included only V-J combinations with a frequency above 0.0001, which together covered roughly 99% of the repertoires. The TCS score was defined as the ratio of F50 (clonal expansion) to E x V (chaos), calculated using BLOSUM62-based TCRdist between CDR3 peptides within each V-J. Welch's t-statistics and random forest reduced roughly 530 V-J features to roughly 13, which were used in a naive Bayes classifier (R e1071). The public reads were run again by TCRdb, first through fastp at Q25 and then through MiXCR, and only productive beta chains were kept. When rows share a CDR3 protein, they turn into one entry using the most common DNA and genes. TCRdb, rather than the study authors, made the V and J calls. The sample contains 550,000 to 800,000 distinct CDR3 sequences, 17% of them found a single time. The ten largest clones capture roughly 15% of the sample.

Beyond this particular receptor, the publication reports: In validation, the model predicted progression to ophthalmopathy a median of 6.5 months before onset, with over 55% sensitivity and 72.22% specificity. In cross-validation, a model built on a 13 V-J signature told ophthalmopathy apart from stable hyperthyroidism with approximately 90% sensitivity and approximately 81% specificity, and in testing the same model reached 80%/75%. Blood samples also contained most of the expanded thyroid clonotypes (frequency above 0.001), which suggests that blood repertoires may reflect thyroid immune responses. Sample size was not statistically predetermined, and blinding of investigators to group allocation was not performed.

This clonotype was counted only a few times. Its antigen is not yet known. Per-nucleotide qualities are absent, and no much larger clonotype sits a single base away. As encoded in the germline V gene, CDR1 is MNHNS while CDR2 is SASEGT. The cysteine opens and the phenylalanine closes a CDR3 of 14 amino acids. The read is trimmed to its CDR3 DNA, 42 bases read in frame from base 1. V loses 7 bases, J loses 4 bases, and the germline ends lie 14 bases apart. Stable Graves' hyperthyroidism was defined as no progression to ophthalmopathy during 18 months of follow-up. Hyperthyroidism patients were aged 18 to 65 years and newly diagnosed, with disease duration of less than 2 months. The study excluded patients with uncontrolled infections, other autoimmune diseases, pregnancy or lactation. Diagnoses relied on clinical symptoms, serum thyroxine and TRAb, thyroid ultrasound and orbital computed tomography. PBMCs were separated from roughly 9.3 ml of fresh peripheral blood using Ficoll-Paque density gradient centrifugation. Trizol reagent was used to extract total RNA, and RNA quality was then checked on an Agilent 2100 Bioanalyzer.

Material: blood. The clonotype was recovered from a man between 45 and 60 years old with Graves' hyperthyroidism. Recombination connected TRBV6-1 to TRBJ2-1; the D gene is not confidently resolved. CDR3 loop: CASKRDLGYNEQFF. The DNA sequence is given as TGTGCCAGCAAAAGGGATCTCGGTTACAATGAGCAGTTCTTC.